This T cell receptor (beta chain) was retrieved from a study of cytomegalovirus exposure and HLA in healthy donors. The CDR3 extends over 15 amino acids. CDR1 and CDR2 (germline): SGHTA, FQGNSA. V shed 5 bases and J shed 4 bases, with 17 bases lying between them. PCR amplification relied on 60 Vbeta primers (plus 13 Jbeta primers). The protocol was immunoSEQ multiplex PCR, while the TCRdb copy is restricted to in-frame clones and leaves out a portion. The profile shows fewer than 150,000 clones, roughly three quarters of them singletons. Sample: PBMCs. The TCR originated in a man aged 30 to 45 in good health and CMV-seronegative. The gene calls are TRBV7-2 and TRBJ1-2; no clear D gene. CDR3 protein: CASSQWALQLYGYTF. CDR3 nucleotide sequence: TGTGCCAGCAGCCAATGGGCTTTGCAGCTCTATGGCTACACCTTC.